Following are 18 T cell receptor beta chains from one sample sequenced in a study of technical replicates of blood from a handful of donors. TCRdb's table, derived via immunoSEQ multiplex PCR, lists solely in-frame clones and lacks some. The table lists roughly 87,000 clones, around nine tenths of them singletons. Sequenced input: T cells isolated from PBMCs. These receptor sequences come from a human donor in good health.

V gene TRBV28 combines with J gene TRBJ2-1, with D possibly being TRBD2 (6 bases). Germline V gene data show CDR1 as MDHEN and CDR2 as SYDVKM. The CDR3 is 14 residues long. V was cut by 3 bases and J by 6 bases, with 12 bases left in between. CDR3 in DNA: TGTGCCAGCAGTTTTTTCGGGGAGGTCAATGAGCAGTTCTTC. It is translated as CASSFFGEVNEQFF.

J is TRBJ2-1 and V is TRBV2, with 13 bases aligning to TRBD2. The CDR3 totals 18 residues. V dropped 4 bases and J dropped 0; count of bases not matched to a gene: 6. Per germline, CDR1 SNHLY and CDR2 FYNNEI. DNA of the CDR3: TGTGCCAGCAGTGGAAGACTAGCGGGAGGAACCTCCTACAATGAGCAGTTCTTC. Encoded protein: CASSGRLAGGTSYNEQFF.

The chain employs TRBV6-1 and TRBJ1-3, with 7 bases fitting TRBD1. The germline gives CDR1 MNHNS, CDR2 SASEGT. The ends lost 5 bases at V and 7 bases at J; junction bases unmatched: 8. This CDR3 region has 14 residues. CDR3 DNA: TGTGCCAGCAGTAACGACAGGGAGGTGAACACCATATATTTT. Translation gives CASSNDREVNTIYF.

The sample holds one count of this clone. The J gene is TRBJ2-1, the V gene TRBV4-1; 11 bases agree with TRBD2. Germline CDR1 is MGHRA and CDR2 is YSYEKL. Trimming cost V 2 bases and J 8 bases; bases outside gene matches: 5. The CDR3 contains 15 residues. Written as DNA, the CDR3 is TGCGCCAGCAGCCAATTTCTAGCGGGAGGATATGAGCAGTTCTTC. Protein sequence: CASSQFLAGGYEQFF.

The chain combines TRBV13 with TRBJ2-2; 7 nucleotides agree with TRBD1. Losses at the gene ends were 5 bases for V and 4 bases for J; bases not matched to a gene: 7. CDR1 is PRHDT, CDR2 FYEKMQ, per germline (reference sequence). CDR3 length: 15 residues. CDR3: CASSQQGLGTGELFF. DNA of the CDR3: TGTGCCAGCAGCCAACAGGGGTTGGGCACCGGGGAGCTGTTTTTT. Using reference TRBV13 and TRBJ2-2 for the parts outside the CDR3, the full variable domain is AAGVIQSPRHLIKEKRETATLKCYPIPRHDTVYWYQQGPGQDPQFLISFYEKMQSDKGSIPDRFSAQQFSDYHSELNMSSLELGDSALYFCASSQQGLGTGELFFGEGSRLTVL.

V is TRBV23-1 and J is TRBJ2-3, with D perhaps matching TRBD1 (6 bases). TRBV23-1 is labeled an ORF, and its function is uncertain. Trimming took 4 bases from V and 6 from J, leaving 14 bases between them. The CDR3 has 14 residues. The CDR3 loop is CASSPRDIEDTQYF. In nucleotides, the CDR3 is TGCGCCAGCAGTCCCCGGGACATTGAGGATACGCAGTATTTT.

The chain is built from TRBV9 and TRBJ2-1; 9 nucleotides line up with TRBD2. Germline CDR1 and CDR2: SGDLS and YYNGEE. This CDR3 has 15 amino acids. J gave up 2 bases and V 4 bases, and 4 bases lay outside the gene matches. The CDR3 DNA reads TGTGCCAGCAGCTCCCAGCGGGGGGCCTACAATGAGCAGTTCTTC. Protein product: CASSSQRGAYNEQFF.

This chain uses TRBV19 with TRBJ1-5, with 9 nucleotides matching TRBD1. Trimming removed 3 bases from V and 3 bases from J; junction bases left unmatched: 3. This CDR3 contains 15 residues. CDR1 is LNHDA and CDR2 is SQIVND in the germline V gene (reference sequence). As DNA, the CDR3 is TGTGCCAGTAGTATGGGGACAGGGTACAATCAGCCCCAGCATTTT. Amino acid sequence: CASSMGTGYNQPQHF.

V usage is TRBV13 and J usage is TRBJ2-3, with D uncertain. The length of the CDR3 is 15 residues. The germline V gene encodes CDR1 PRHDT and CDR2 FYEKMQ (reference sequence). V was shortened by 0 bases and J by 2 bases, with 9 bases between the two germline ends. CDR3 region: CASSLGLQTTDTQYF. The CDR3 DNA reads TGTGCCAGCAGCTTAGGTTTACAGACCACAGATACGCAGTATTTT.

The CDR3 DNA reads as TGTGCCAGTAGCCGTCCCCGGAGGGCTAGCGGGGCCTACGAGCAGTACTTC. Amino acid sequence: CASSRPRRASGAYEQYF. The chain uses TRBV19 and TRBJ2-7, with 9 bases aligning to TRBD2. CDR1 is LNHDA, CDR2 SQIVND, per germline (reference sequence). CDR3 length: 17 amino acids. V shed 6 bases and J 2 bases; nucleotides not matched to a gene: 14.

J is TRBJ1-2 and V is TRBV7-2, with D tentatively TRBD1 (5 bases). Germline loops: CDR1 SGHTA, CDR2 FQGNSA. V shed 3 bases and J shed 3 bases, with 8 bases lying between them. The CDR3 has 13 residues. CDR3 in DNA: TGTGCCAGCAGCTTGTCAGGGTACTATGGCTACACCTTC. Its translation is CASSLSGYYGYTF. Supplemented by reference TRBV7-2 and TRBJ1-2, the full variable domain reads GAGVSQSPSNKVTEKGKDVELRCDPISGHTALYWYRQSLGQGLEFLIYFQGNSAPDKSGLPSDRFSAERTGGSVSTLTIQRTQQEDSAVYLCASSLSGYYGYTFGSGTRLTVV.

The rearrangement joins TRBV5-6 to TRBJ1-1, with 9 nucleotides matching TRBD1. There are 17 residues in the CDR3. Germline V gene sequence: CDR1 SGHDT, CDR2 YYEEEE. The V and J ends lost 2 bases and 4 bases, in that order; junction bases with no gene match: 12. CDR3 DNA sequence: TGTGCCAGCAGCTTAACAGGGGGCTGGAGGATAGGCACTGAAGCTTTCTTT. Its protein product is CASSLTGGWRIGTEAFF.

The chain carries TRBV9 and TRBJ1-2; the match to TRBD1 covers 7 bases. CDR1 SGDLS and CDR2 YYNGEE come from the germline V gene. This CDR3 is 14 amino acids long. The V gene end was trimmed by 3 bases and the J gene end by 7 bases; junction bases not matched to a gene: 9. The CDR3 loop is CASSGPGQKGGYTF. The CDR3 coding sequence is TGTGCCAGCAGCGGACCGGGACAGAAAGGTGGCTACACCTTC.

The chain carries TRBV28 and TRBJ2-7; 9 bases line up with TRBD1. Trimming removed 2 bases from V and 3 bases from J; junction bases left unmatched: 8. Germline V lookup: CDR1 MDHEN, CDR2 SYDVKM. This CDR3 comprises 16 residues. The CDR3 spells CASSLRQTGGSYEQYF. For the CDR3, the DNA is TGTGCCAGCAGTTTAAGGCAGACAGGGGGAAGCTACGAGCAGTACTTC.

The V and J genes are TRBV10-2 and TRBJ2-1; 12 bases are a match to TRBD2. V shed 0 bases and J 7 bases; nucleotides not matched to a gene: 7. From germline, CDR1 is WSHSY and CDR2 SAAADI. The CDR3 length is 17 residues. The CDR3 DNA follows: TGCGCCAGCAGTGAGTCCCGTACTAGCGGGAGGAATAATGAGCAGTTCTTC. It translates to CASSESRTSGRNNEQFF.

In its sample, this clone was seen a few times. V is TRBV30 and J is TRBJ1-5; 8 bases align to TRBD1. CDR1 and CDR2 (germline): GTSNPN, SVGIG (reference sequence). This CDR3 region has 13 residues. The V gene end was trimmed by 5 bases and the J gene end by 3 bases; junction bases not matched to a gene: 3. CDR3 nucleotide sequence: TGTGCCTGGGGACAGGGTCTCAATCAGCCCCAGCATTTT. Its translation is CAWGQGLNQPQHF.

The rearrangement links TRBV28 to TRBJ1-2; 7 bases are shared with TRBD1. Germline V gives CDR1 MDHEN, CDR2 SYDVKM. This CDR3 comprises 14 residues. CDR3 sequence reads: CASTTGAANYGYTF. The DNA of the CDR3 is TGTGCGTCCACTACAGGGGCGGCAAACTATGGCTACACCTTC.

The genes are TRBV11-2 and TRBJ2-7; 7 bases are shared with TRBD2. V was clipped by 5 bases and J by 2 bases; unmatched bases: 6. Germline V gene sequence: CDR1 SGHAT, CDR2 FQNNGV. CDR3 length: 14 amino acids. The CDR3 nucleotides read TGTGCCAGCAGCCCGGGACTACAAACCTACGAGCAGTACTTC. Protein: CASSPGLQTYEQYF.